This T cell receptor beta chain was sequenced during a study of T-cell reconstitution after alpha-beta-depleted transplantation in children. Findings and caveats of the study: Some patients' high day-60 TCRbeta diversity was traced to surviving recipient T cells and thymic progenitors. Alpha-beta T cells present about two months after transplant were reported to originate from several hundred expanded graft clones. Most T-cell counts and diversity one year after the transplant came from T cells that were newly produced.

CDR1 SGHDT and CDR2 YYEEEE come from the germline V gene. This CDR3 contains 15 residues. V shed 2 bases and J shed 8 bases, with 14 bases lying between them. Unique molecular identifiers were built into the TCRbeta library. TCRdb reanalysed the PCR reads using MiXCR and keeps one entry per CDR3 protein. The sample shows about 300,000 distinct CDR3 sequences, roughly 9.1% of them seen only once. This clonotype was detected a few times. The antigen is not known. The sample was PBMCs, taken before TCRalphabeta/CD19-depleted stem cell transplant. The rearrangement joins TRBV5-6 to TRBJ1-6; D uncertain. This receptor was obtained from a boy less than two years old with acute myeloid leukemia, due to receive a stem cell transplant. In DNA form, the CDR3 reads TGTGCCAGCAGCTTCGGAGGGTTGGGTGATTCACCCCTCCACTTT. Its protein is CASSFGGLGDSPLHF.